The 15 T cell receptor beta chains in this list originate from one sample, sequenced in a study of control samples from healthy donors and cancer patients. TCRdb's copy holds only in-frame clones and misses some; the assay was immunoSEQ multiplex PCR. The data show around 26,000 clones, 75% to 85% seen once. The sample comprised PBMCs. The receptors were sampled from a man aged 55 to 70 with colorectal cancer.

The rearrangement joins TRBV11-2 to TRBJ2-7; D gene uncertain. The CDR3 is 13 residues long. CDR1 is SGHAT, CDR2 FQNNGV, per germline. The V and J ends lost 5 bases and 3 bases respectively, with 11 bases between them. The CDR3 coding sequence is TGTGCCAGCAGCCCACAACTAATCTACGAGCAGTACGTC. Translated: CASSPQLIYEQYV.

The chain employs TRBV30 and TRBJ2-3; a weak D match, TRBD2 (6 bases). Trimming left V 1 base short and J 1 base short, with 15 bases between. The V gene's germline CDR1 is GTSNPN and CDR2 SVGIG (reference sequence). This CDR3 is 16 amino acids long. CDR3 in DNA: TGTGCCTGGAGTGCTCCTTGGGGGGTTGGCACAGATACGCAGTATTTT. Translating it yields CAWSAPWGVGTDTQYF.

This clone was picked up a small number of times. This sequence joins TRBV11-2 and TRBJ2-5; TRBD2 might be the D (6 bases). Germline CDR1 reads SGHAT; CDR2 reads FQNNGV. CDR3 length equals 14 residues. The ends were cut back, 1 base at V and 6 bases at J, with 12 bases in the middle. CDR3 DNA sequence: TGTGCCAGCAGCTTAGGTGCAGGGAGGAAGACCCAGTACTTC. The encoded protein is CASSLGAGRKTQYF.

The chain combines TRBV15 with TRBJ1-4, with 9 nucleotides matching TRBD1. Unmatched junction bases numbered 11, after V lost 0 bases and J lost 3 bases. This CDR3 is 19 amino acids long. The germline V gene has CDR1 LNHNV and CDR2 YYDKDF (reference sequence). In nucleotides, the CDR3 is TGTGCCACCAGCAGAGATTTGCCCCTAACAGGGGGCTCTAATGAAAAACTGTTTTTT. Amino acids: CATSRDLPLTGGSNEKLFF.

The rearrangement links TRBV3-1 (or the pseudogene TRBV3-2) to TRBJ2-6; D possibly corresponds to TRBD1 (6 bases). The V end was cut by 6 bases, the J end by 1 base, with 10 bases between. In germline, CDR1 is LGHDT, CDR2 YNNKEL (reference sequence). CDR3 length: 15 residues. The CDR3 loop reads CASSRTESGANVLTF. Written as DNA, the CDR3 is TGTGCCAGCAGTCGGACAGAATCTGGGGCCAACGTCCTGACTTTC.

The chain carries TRBV19 and TRBJ1-2; D is possibly TRBD1 (5 bases). Germline CDR1 and CDR2: LNHDA and SQIVND (reference sequence). The CDR3 extends over 15 amino acids. Trimming left V 7 bases short and J 4 bases short, with 19 bases between. The CDR3 reads CASKDPGLDFYGYTF. The CDR3 nucleotides read TGTGCCAGTAAGGACCCGGGACTCGACTTCTATGGCTACACCTTC.

The V and J genes are TRBV27 and TRBJ1-4; 8 nucleotides align to TRBD1. CDR1 is MNHEY and CDR2 is SMNVEV in the germline V gene (reference sequence). The J segment lost 3 bases and the V segment lost 1 base, leaving 4 bases of the junction unmatched. The CDR3 covers 16 residues. CDR3 nucleotide sequence: TGTGCCAGCAGTTTATATCCGACAGGGGCTAATGAAAAACTGTTTTTT. Its translation is CASSLYPTGANEKLFF.

The CDR3 loop is CASSQDRGYYGYTF. The CDR3 DNA reads TGCGCCAGCAGCCAAGATCGGGGGTACTATGGCTACACCTTC. V gene TRBV4-3 combines with J gene TRBJ1-2; possible D gene TRBD1, 5 bases. This CDR3 has 14 amino acids. With 0 bases removed from V and 3 bases from J, the gap between germline ends came to 8 bases. Germline V gene data show CDR1 as LGHNA and CDR2 as YSLEER.

V is TRBV11-2 and J is TRBJ1-1; 10 bases are a match to TRBD1. Germline CDR1 SGHAT, CDR2 FQNNGV. The CDR3 is 17 amino acids. J lost 5 bases, V lost 5 bases, and 14 bases had no gene match. The CDR3 coding sequence is TGTGCCAGCAGCCTTCGACTTCCGGGACAGGGGAGGACTGAAGCTTTCTTT. Translating it yields CASSLRLPGQGRTEAFF.

V gene TRBV4-1 combines with J gene TRBJ1-2; 8 bases align to TRBD1. CDR1 and CDR2 from the germline V gene are MGHRA and YSYEKL. The V segment lost 1 base and the J segment 1 base; nucleotides outside the gene matches: 5. The CDR3 spans 16 residues. As DNA, the CDR3 is TGCGCCAGCAGCCAAGCTGGACAGGGCCTTAACTATGGCTACACCTTC. Amino acid sequence: CASSQAGQGLNYGYTF.

The V gene is TRBV24-1, the J gene TRBJ1-5; 9 positions agree with TRBD1. The CDR3 runs 16 residues. The germline CDR1 and CDR2 sequences are KGHDR and SFDVKD. Germline trimming cut 5 bases from V and 4 bases from J; bases unmatched to any gene: 8. CDR3 in DNA: TGTGCCACCAGTGCTTCGTCGACAGGGGGAAATCAGCCCCAGCATTTT. Translating gives CATSASSTGGNQPQHF.

This clone showed up just once. This chain joins TRBV10-1 and TRBJ2-2; either TRBD1 or TRBD2 may supply D (6 bases each). Germline assignment: CDR1 WNHNN and CDR2 SYGVQD (reference sequence). The CDR3 is 15 residues long. V shed 3 bases and J shed 5 bases, with 13 bases lying between them. CDR3 protein: CASSDGRGGTGELFF. The CDR3 DNA is TGCGCCAGCAGTGACGGCAGGGGAGGAACCGGGGAGCTGTTTTTT.

This clone was observed once. This chain uses TRBV2 with TRBJ1-4; D unresolved. The germline CDR1 and CDR2 sequences are SNHLY and FYNNEI. The V end was cut by 7 bases, the J end by 7 bases, with 13 bases between. The CDR3 contains 13 residues. The CDR3 sequence: CASKDGYGEKLFF. CDR3 DNA: TGTGCCAGCAAGGACGGCTACGGTGAAAAACTGTTTTTT.

This rearrangement joins TRBV18 to TRBJ2-3; D gene ambiguous. CDR1 is KGHSH and CDR2 is LQKENI in the germline V gene. The V and J ends lost 0 bases and 6 bases respectively, with 13 bases between them. The CDR3 totals 15 residues. CDR3 sequence: CASSPPRSSGDTQYF. The DNA of the CDR3 is TGTGCCAGCTCACCACCGAGGTCTTCCGGGGATACGCAGTATTTT.

The chain recombines TRBV5-1 with TRBJ2-1; a possible D gene is TRBD2 (7 bases). Germline V gives CDR1 SGHRS, CDR2 YFSETQ. The V and J ends lost 0 bases and 7 bases respectively, with 17 bases between them. The CDR3 spans 16 residues. CDR3 loop: CASSLAEGGPRNEQFF. CDR3 sequence (DNA): TGCGCCAGCAGCTTGGCGGAGGGGGGGCCTCGGAATGAGCAGTTCTTC. The whole variable domain, remainder taken from reference TRBV5-1 and TRBJ2-1, is KAGVTQTPRYLIKTRGQQVTLSCSPISGHRSVSWYQQTPGQGLQFLFEYFSETQRNKGNFPGRFSGRQFSNSRSEMNVSTLELGDSALYLCASSLAEGGPRNEQFFGPGTRLTVL.